This T cell receptor beta chain emerged from a study of graft-versus-host responses after intestinal transplantation. Libraries were prepared by immunoSEQ multiplex PCR; TCRdb keeps only in-frame clonotypes and omits some of them. Of around 14,000 clones listed, about two fifths are singletons. Trimming at V came to 4 bases and at J to 4 bases, leaving 4 bases not matched to a gene. The CDR3 consists of 14 residues. Looked up from germline, CDR1 is SGHDT and CDR2 is YYEEEE. The researchers put 200,000 CFSE-labeled responder cells into plates with 200,000 irradiated, violet-dye-labeled stimulator cells.

Specimen: alloreactive CD8+ T cells from a mixed lymphocyte reaction culture, collected before intestinal transplant. Subset denoted: CFSE-low proliferating T cells sorted from approximately six-day pre-transplant mixed lymphocyte reaction (GvH or HvG direction). V is TRBV5-6 and J is TRBJ2-7; TRBD1 matches 11 bases. The sequence was collected from a human patient who received an intestinal transplant. DNA of the CDR3: TGTGCCAGCAGCCCCGGGACAGGGGGGTACGAGCAGTACTTC. Translation: CASSPGTGGYEQYF.